A selection of T cell receptor beta chains follows, all from one sample in a study of control samples from healthy donors and cancer patients. TCRdb's table, derived via immunoSEQ multiplex PCR, lists solely in-frame clones and lacks some. The table lists tens of thousands of clones, roughly 86% of them singletons. The specimen sequenced was blood. The receptors come from a woman aged 55-69 years in good health. Both conserved end residues are part of each CDR3. A D gene is named only where the DNA matches it firmly. A row's size may be missing; if present it is once, few, many or a size class.

cdr3_aa	cdr3_nt	clone_size	v_call	j_call	d_call
CSAGGYTF	TGCAGTGCTGGGGGCTACACCTTC	.	TRBV20-1	TRBJ1-2	.
CASSLSGLLIEQFF	TGTGCCAGCAGCTTATCTGGACTCCTTATTGAGCAGTTCTTC	.	TRBV7-9	TRBJ2-1	.
CASSGEGGPNEKLFF	TGTGCCAGCAGCGGAGAGGGGGGCCCTAATGAAAAACTGTTTTTT	once	TRBV9	TRBJ1-4	.
CASSINGESYNEQFF	TGTGCCAGTAGTATTAACGGGGAGTCCTACAATGAGCAGTTCTTC	.	TRBV19	TRBJ2-1	.
CASSPPGTGRLEQYF	TGTGCCAGCTCACCGCCCGGGACAGGCCGTCTCGAGCAGTACTTC	.	TRBV18	TRBJ2-7	TRBD1
CASSLDRGTEAFF	TGTGCCAGCTCGCTCGACAGGGGGACTGAAGCTTTCTTT	once	TRBV18	TRBJ1-1	TRBD1
CASSPFSGRKYQETQYF	TGCGCCAGCAGCCCATTTAGCGGGAGGAAGTACCAAGAGACCCAGTACTTC	few	TRBV5-1	TRBJ2-5	TRBD2
CASRPRQGPGELFF	TGCGCCAGCAGACCCAGACAGGGCCCCGGGGAGCTGTTTTTT	.	TRBV5-1	TRBJ2-2	TRBD1
CASTPGRLQETQYF	TGTGCCAGCACCCCCGGGAGGCTGCAAGAGACCCAGTACTTC	.	TRBV6-6	TRBJ2-5	TRBD2
CASSPSAGGFSYNEQFF	TGTGCCAGCAGCCCCTCTGCGGGGGGATTCTCCTACAATGAGCAGTTCTTC	.	TRBV5-4	TRBJ2-1	TRBD2
CASSSHSDDTEAFF	TGTGCCAGCAGTTCCCACAGTGACGACACTGAAGCTTTCTTT	.	TRBV6-5	TRBJ1-1	.
CASSFSFGWEETHYEQYF	TGTGCCAGCAGTTTTAGTTTTGGGTGGGAGGAAACCCACTACGAGCAGTACTTC	.	TRBV28	TRBJ2-7	.
CASKGRENQPQHF	TGTGCCAGCAAAGGGAGGGAAAATCAGCCCCAGCATTTT	.	TRBV7-9	TRBJ1-5	.
CASSPGRGESTDTQYF	TGTGCCAGCAGCCCAGGGAGGGGGGAAAGCACAGATACGCAGTATTTT	.	TRBV9	TRBJ2-3	.
CASSEGSTPTYEQYF	TGTGCCAGCAGTGAAGGGTCGACACCAACCTACGAGCAGTACTTC	.	TRBV6-1	TRBJ2-7	.
CASSSPGDNSPLHF	TGTGCCAGCAGCTCCCCGGGGGATAATTCACCCCTCCACTTT	many	TRBV11-2	TRBJ1-6	.
CASSFRTGVNEQYF	TGTGCCAGCAGCTTCCGGACAGGGGTCAACGAGCAGTACTTC	.	TRBV5-4	TRBJ2-7	TRBD1
CASSLGTGGRNEQFF	TGCGCCAGCAGCCTCGGGACAGGGGGCAGGAATGAGCAGTTCTTC	few	TRBV5-1	TRBJ2-1	TRBD1
CASRDGPYYEQYF	TGTGCCAGCAGGGACGGACCGTACTACGAGCAGTACTTC	.	TRBV12-3/TRBV12-4	TRBJ2-7	.
CASSLEGTSGSYEQFF	TGCGCCAGCAGCTTGGAGGGGACTAGCGGGAGCTATGAGCAGTTCTTC	.	TRBV5-1	TRBJ2-1	TRBD2
CASSRSETQYF	TGTGCCAGCTCCCGGAGTGAGACCCAGTACTTC	.	TRBV7-9	TRBJ2-5	.
CASSESGTDYGYTF	TGTGCCAGCAGTGAATCAGGGACGGACTATGGCTACACCTTC	.	TRBV25-1	TRBJ1-2	.
CASGLIGFGNTIYF	TGTGCTAGTGGTTTGATAGGTTTTGGGAACACCATATATTTT	.	TRBV12-5	TRBJ1-3	.
CASTQTGGVTEAFF	TGTGCCAGTACCCAGACAGGGGGCGTCACTGAAGCTTTCTTT	.	TRBV19	TRBJ1-1	TRBD1